The 19 T cell receptor beta chains below come from one sample, sequenced in a study of blood T cells in healthy people across ages. A sample-barcoded 5' primer and a J-beta primer mix were used in a second PCR of roughly 6 to 12 cycles. TCRdb re-derived calls from the 5' RACE reads in MiXCR, one entry per CDR3 protein. This sample has some 1,500,000 distinct CDR3 sequences, with 42% found just once. Sequences were obtained from blood. These receptors were collected from a woman younger than 30 in good health.

This clonotype was counted a few times. The chain uses TRBV10-1 and TRBJ2-3, with 10 bases matching TRBD2. Germline lookup yields CDR1 WNHNN and CDR2 SYGVQD (reference sequence). The CDR3 runs to 15 residues. Trimming cost V 4 bases and J 6 bases; bases outside gene matches: 7. This chain's CDR3 is CASSVTSGPRDTQYF. The CDR3 DNA reads TGCGCCAGCAGTGTGACTAGCGGGCCGAGGGATACGCAGTATTTT.

This clonotype showed up just a few times. V and J are TRBV12-3 or TRBV12-4 and TRBJ1-5; D not resolved. Between the trimmed V and J ends, which lost 1 base and 6 bases, there was a span of 7 bases. The CDR3 is made up of 13 amino acids. The CDR3 sequence is CASSLGSGQPQHF. CDR3 nucleotides: TGTGCCAGCAGTTTAGGAAGCGGTCAGCCCCAGCATTTT.

This clonotype has only a few counts. The chain carries TRBV12-3 or TRBV12-4 and TRBJ2-5, with TRBD2 as a possible D gene (5 bases). The ends were cut back, 4 bases at V and 5 bases at J, with 14 bases in the middle. The CDR3 runs to 14 residues. CDR3 region: CASSSPDRRETQYF. Here the CDR3 DNA reads TGTGCCAGCAGTTCCCCGGACCGGAGGGAGACCCAGTACTTC.

The rearrangement links TRBV7-2 to TRBJ2-6; tentative D call: TRBD2 (6 bases). The CDR3 is 17 amino acids. Trimming left V 3 bases short and J 0 bases short, with 12 bases between. The V gene's germline CDR1 is SGHTA and CDR2 FQGNSA. The CDR3 spells CASSFRGRSSGANVLTF. The CDR3 bases are TGTGCCAGCAGCTTTCGGGGGAGGTCCTCTGGGGCCAACGTCCTGACTTTC. The complete variable domain, with remaining parts taken from reference TRBV7-2 and TRBJ2-6, reads GAGVSQSPSNKVTEKGKDVELRCDPISGHTALYWYRQSLGQGLEFLIYFQGNSAPDKSGLPSDRFSAERTGGSVSTLTIQRTQQEDSAVYLCASSFRGRSSGANVLTFGAGSRLTVL.

V is TRBV10-3 and J is TRBJ2-3, with 9 nucleotides matching TRBD1. The V gene end was trimmed by 10 bases and the J gene end by 5 bases; junction bases not matched to a gene: 7. CDR3 length equals 13 residues. Germline V gene sequence: CDR1 ENHRY, CDR2 SYGVKD. CDR3 amino acids: CATGTGSLDTQYF. For the CDR3, the DNA is TGTGCCACCGGGACAGGGAGTCTAGATACGCAGTATTTT.

The chain recombines TRBV20-1 with TRBJ1-2; no clear D gene. CDR3 length: 12 amino acids. CDR1 is DFQATT, CDR2 SNEGSKA, per germline (reference sequence). In DNA form, the CDR3 reads TGCAGAGCGACGGGGTCGACTTATGGCTACACCTTC. Its protein product is CRATGSTYGYTF.

The CDR3 sequence is CASSERQGTKNIQYF. The CDR3 DNA reads TGTGCCAGCAGTGAAAGACAGGGTACCAAAAACATTCAGTACTTC. This chain connects TRBV25-1 to TRBJ2-4; 7 nucleotides align to TRBD1. Germline loops: CDR1 MGHDK, CDR2 SYGVNS. Germline trimming cut 2 bases from V and 2 bases from J; bases unmatched to any gene: 3. The CDR3 runs to 15 residues.

The chain links TRBV10-3 to TRBJ1-2; a possible D gene is TRBD1 (6 bases). Germline V lookup: CDR1 ENHRY, CDR2 SYGVKD. Trimming removed 0 bases at V and 2 bases at J, with 19 bases between. The CDR3 contains 18 residues. For the CDR3, the DNA is TGTGCCATCAGTGAGTCACATCTCCCTCAGACAGGAAACTATGGCTACACCTTC. Translated, it gives CAISESHLPQTGNYGYTF.

This chain uses TRBV5-4 with TRBJ2-7, with TRBD2 matching 8 bases. This CDR3 is built from 15 residues. Looked up from germline, CDR1 is SGHNT and CDR2 is YYREEE (reference sequence). Trimming at V came to 4 bases and at J to 2 bases, leaving 8 bases not matched to a gene. CDR3 coding DNA: TGTGCCAGCAGCCGACTTAGCGGGACGGCCTACGAGCAGTACTTC. It codes for CASSRLSGTAYEQYF.

A few counts support this clonotype. The rearrangement links TRBV25-1 to TRBJ1-1; no clear D gene. The ends were cut back, 4 bases at V and 3 bases at J, with 21 bases in the middle. Looked up from germline, CDR1 is MGHDK and CDR2 is SYGVNS. The CDR3 sequence is 17 residues long. The CDR3 region has the DNA TGTGCCAGCAGTGCTGGACGTCCCCTGTTGAGTGACACTGAAGCTTTCTTT. As protein: CASSAGRPLLSDTEAFF.

This clonotype was observed a few times. The CDR3 region has the DNA TGTGCCAGCAGTCTTAGAACCGAGCAGTACTTC. It translates to CASSLRTEQYF. The chain combines TRBV12-3 or TRBV12-4 with TRBJ2-7; D is undetermined. The CDR3 runs 11 residues. With 5 bases removed from V and 6 bases from J, the gap between germline ends came to 8 bases.

The chain links TRBV10-3 to TRBJ2-3; D is ambiguous. The CDR3 loop spans 14 amino acids. V lost 4 bases, J lost 5 bases, and 13 bases lay in between. Per the germline V gene, CDR1 is ENHRY and CDR2 is SYGVKD. CDR3 loop: CAISARGLGDTQYF. The CDR3 DNA is TGTGCCATCAGTGCTCGTGGGTTAGGAGATACGCAGTATTTT.

This clonotype came up many times. CDR3 in DNA: TGCGCCAGCAGCCAAGATGGCGGGGTGCGAGGCTACACCTTC. Translated, it gives CASSQDGGVRGYTF. The gene calls are TRBV4-1 and TRBJ1-2; no clear D. The CDR3 covers 14 residues. The V gene's germline CDR1 is MGHRA and CDR2 YSYEKL. With 0 bases removed from V and 8 bases from J, the gap between germline ends came to 13 bases.

The chain combines TRBV4-2 with TRBJ2-7; D is undetermined. CDR1 and CDR2 from the germline V gene are LGHNA and YNFKEQ. The CDR3 consists of 13 residues. V was trimmed by 1 base and J by 6 bases, leaving 10 bases between them. CDR3 coding DNA: TGTGCCAGCAGCCAAGTAGAAGCATCCGAGCAGTACTTC. It yields the protein CASSQVEASEQYF.

A few counts support this clonotype. The rearrangement joins TRBV13 to TRBJ2-1; TRBD1 matches 8 bases. Trimming removed 7 bases from V and 5 bases from J; junction bases left unmatched: 10. Germline V gene sequence: CDR1 PRHDT, CDR2 FYEKMQ (reference sequence). The CDR3 extends over 15 amino acids. The CDR3 protein is CASMARTGKDNEQFF. The CDR3 DNA sequence: TGTGCCAGCATGGCAAGGACAGGGAAAGACAATGAGCAGTTCTTC.

The table lists this clonotype with a count of one. The chain links TRBV20-1 to TRBJ2-3; 8 nucleotides agree with TRBD2. Germline lookup yields CDR1 DFQATT and CDR2 SNEGSKA (reference sequence). Trimming at V came to 8 bases and at J to 6 bases, leaving 10 bases not matched to a gene. The CDR3 consists of 13 residues. CDR3 DNA: TGCAGTCCTTGGGCAGCGGGAGAGGATACGCAGTATTTT. Residues: CSPWAAGEDTQYF.

This clonotype was found a few times. The rearrangement joins TRBV7-9 to TRBJ1-5; D not resolved. Germline CDR1 is SEHNR and CDR2 is FQNEAQ (reference sequence). The CDR3 is 14 residues long. Trimming took off 5 bases at V and 6 bases at J, with 14 bases between the two ends. CDR3 sequence reads: CASSPPWDSQPQHF. The CDR3 region has the DNA TGTGCCAGCAGCCCGCCCTGGGATTCTCAGCCCCAGCATTTT.

The J gene is TRBJ2-5, the V gene TRBV29-1; TRBD2 is a possible D gene (5 bases). The CDR3 covers 14 residues. Per germline, CDR1 SQVTM and CDR2 ANQGSEA. V lost 3 bases, J lost 0 bases, and 11 bases lay in between. The chain's CDR3 is CSVERVAHQETQYF. The CDR3 bases are TGCAGCGTTGAGAGGGTAGCTCACCAAGAGACCCAGTACTTC.

The genes are TRBV7-3 and TRBJ2-5, with TRBD2 matching over 8 bases. Losses at the gene ends were 0 bases for V and 11 bases for J; bases not matched to a gene: 17. Germline V gene sequence: CDR1 SGHTA, CDR2 FQGTGA. The length of the CDR3 is 17 residues. Here the CDR3 reads CASSLTLDSGSIDEQYF. Here the CDR3 DNA reads TGTGCCAGCAGCTTAACGTTAGACAGCGGGAGTATCGATGAGCAGTACTTC.